The 21 T cell receptor beta chains in this list originate from one sample, sequenced in a study of prognosis after radiotherapy for stage I lung cancer. Multiplex PCR in two rounds served to amplify TCR beta CDR3 from genomic DNA. Round-one PCR had primers specific to each TRBV and TRBJ gene. TCRdb re-called the multiplex PCR reads with MiXCR, one entry per CDR3 protein. The sample lists 11,000 to 15,000 distinct CDR3 sequences, around 33% occurring once. The sequences come from PBMCs, collected before or after stereotactic body radiation therapy (not recorded which). The receptors here all came from a donor over 45 with non-small cell lung cancer.

This clonotype was observed many times. The gene calls are TRBV15 and TRBJ1-4, with D tentatively TRBD1 (6 bases). From germline, CDR1 is LNHNV and CDR2 YYDKDF (reference sequence). V dropped 5 bases and J dropped 5 bases, with 21 bases sitting between them. CDR3 length: 17 amino acids. CDR3 sequence: CATSAGGGQMGNEKLFF. The CDR3 DNA sequence: TGTGCCACCAGCGCCGGAGGGGGGCAGATGGGGAATGAAAAACTGTTTTTT.

Only one count was recorded for this clonotype. The chain couples TRBV7-4 to TRBJ2-7, with 9 bases that match TRBD1. Germline assignment: CDR1 SGHVT and CDR2 SQSDAQ. CDR3 length equals 14 residues. V trimming: 5 bases; J trimming: 5 bases; junction bases outside the gene matches: 7. CDR3 in DNA: TGTGCCAGCAGCAATCGGACAGGGGTCCACGAGCAGTACTTC. This encodes CASSNRTGVHEQYF.

This clonotype was observed many times. This sequence joins TRBV19 and TRBJ2-3; D is undetermined. CDR1 and CDR2 from the germline V gene are LNHDA and SQIVND (reference sequence). V was cut by 7 bases and J by 2 bases, with 10 bases left in between. The CDR3 spans 13 residues. The CDR3 loop reads CASKRIDTDTQYF. CDR3 nucleotide sequence: TGTGCCAGTAAGAGGATAGACACAGATACGCAGTATTTT.

As for this clonotype: One end of the junction is discordant with germline, which a read error may explain. The rearrangement uses TRBV25-1 and TRBJ2-7; 9 bases map to TRBD1. The CDR3 spans 13 residues. Germline V CDR1 and CDR2: MGHDK, SYGVNS. CDR3 in amino acids: CVSSEWDRVEQYF. The DNA for the CDR3 is TGTGTCAGCAGTGAATGGGACAGGGTCGAGCAATACTTC.

This clonotype was picked up many times. V and J are TRBV25-1 and TRBJ2-3; 10 bases fit TRBD2. V lost 5 bases, J lost 5 bases, and 10 bases stayed unmatched. This CDR3 is built from 16 residues. Germline loops: CDR1 MGHDK, CDR2 SYGVNS. The CDR3 loop is CASSQVLAGVVDTQYF. As DNA, the CDR3 is TGTGCCAGCAGTCAGGTGCTAGCGGGAGTAGTAGATACGCAGTATTTT.

Within the sample, this clonotype is medium-sized. V and J are TRBV2 and TRBJ1-1; no reliable D call. V lost 5 bases and J 4 bases, leaving 17 bases between the germline ends. Germline lookup yields CDR1 SNHLY and CDR2 FYNNEI. The CDR3 has 15 amino acids. The CDR3 nucleotides read TGTGCCAGCAGTCTTCTTATATCCGGCTTCACTGAAGCTTTCTTT. It encodes CASSLLISGFTEAFF.

This clonotype was counted at least ten times. The CDR3 DNA sequence: TGTGCCAGCAGCTTACTAGGGGGAGATACGCAGTATTTT. It specifies CASSLLGGDTQYF. V usage is TRBV7-9 and J usage is TRBJ2-3; maybe TRBD1 (6 bases). The CDR3 is 13 amino acids. Germline loops: CDR1 SEHNR, CDR2 FQNEAQ (reference sequence). The germline V and J ends were trimmed by 2 bases and 5 bases, with 8 bases remaining between them.

Details on this clonotype: This sequence is one base from a far larger clone and is likely a read error. The rearrangement joins TRBV10-3 to TRBJ2-5; D might be TRBD2 (6 bases). Germline-derived CDR1 and CDR2 are ENHRY and SYGVKD. The CDR3 runs 13 residues. Trimming shortened V by 10 bases and J by 11 bases, and 23 bases separated the two germline ends. The CDR3 loop is CASSGRSDNEQYF. CDR3 coding DNA: TGTGCCAGCTCGGGGAGGTCGGACAATGAGCAGTACTTC.

CDR3 in amino acids: CASSPIRASGETQYF. The DNA of the CDR3 is TGTGCCAGCAGCCCCATACGGGCTAGCGGGGAGACCCAGTACTTC. The chain carries TRBV28 and TRBJ2-5; 8 bases map to TRBD2. V shed 6 bases and J 5 bases; nucleotides not matched to a gene: 11. The CDR3 runs 15 residues. Germline CDR1 is MDHEN and CDR2 is SYDVKM.

The table lists this clonotype with many counts. V is TRBV20-1 and J is TRBJ1-2; no clear D. The V gene lost 3 bases and the J gene lost 8 bases, with 16 bases spanning the gap. CDR1 is DFQATT and CDR2 is SNEGSKA in the germline V gene (reference sequence). The CDR3 has 13 residues. This CDR3 is CSASLSHGYGYTF. CDR3 nucleotides: TGCAGTGCTAGTCTATCCCACGGGTACGGCTACACCTTC.

This clonotype has at least ten counts. The chain combines TRBV6-1 with TRBJ1-3; D unclear. This CDR3 is built from 14 residues. Germline loops: CDR1 MNHNS, CDR2 SASEGT. Trimming removed 5 bases from V and 0 bases from J, with 8 bases in between. The CDR3 reads CASSPVGSGNTIYF. The CDR3 DNA reads TGTGCCAGCAGTCCCGTAGGCTCTGGAAACACCATATATTTT.

This clonotype came up many times. The rearrangement uses TRBV29-1 and TRBJ1-4; 8 nucleotides align to TRBD1. Germline V lookup: CDR1 SQVTM, CDR2 ANQGSEA. The CDR3 is 14 amino acids. V was clipped by 5 bases and J by 4 bases; unmatched bases: 6. The CDR3 sequence is CSVSIGTGNEKLFF. DNA for the CDR3: TGCAGCGTTTCAATCGGGACAGGTAATGAAAAACTGTTTTTT.

The chain recombines TRBV15 with TRBJ2-2; D not certain. Germline V CDR1 and CDR2: LNHNV, YYDKDF (reference sequence). Trimming took off 7 bases at V and 7 bases at J, with 7 bases between the two ends. The CDR3 is made up of 11 amino acids. The CDR3 protein is CATMLDGELFF. The CDR3 nucleotides are TGTGCCACCATGTTGGACGGGGAGCTGTTTTTT.

Of note for this clonotype: A far larger clone is a single base away, which makes a read error likely. V and J are TRBV6-4 and TRBJ2-3; D is unclear. The CDR3 length is 16 residues. V was cut by 5 bases and J by 0 bases, with 15 bases left in between. Germline loops: CDR1 MRHNA, CDR2 SNTAGT. The CDR3 reads CASSYLGCASTDTQYF. The CDR3 DNA reads as TGTGCCAGCAGTTACCTCGGCTGTGCTAGCACAGATACGCAGTATTTT.

The table lists this clonotype with many counts. The rearrangement uses TRBV2 and TRBJ2-7; TRBD2 might be the D (7 bases). CDR1 is SNHLY, CDR2 FYNNEI, per germline. The V gene lost 4 bases and the J gene lost 4 bases, with 17 bases spanning the gap. The CDR3 runs 15 residues. CDR3 protein: CASSGEGGAGYEQYF. For the CDR3, the DNA is TGTGCCAGCAGTGGGGAGGGGGGGGCCGGGTACGAGCAGTACTTC.

Ten or more counts support this clonotype. The chain employs TRBV5-8 and TRBJ2-1, with 10 bases matching TRBD2. Trimming cost V 4 bases and J 5 bases; bases outside gene matches: 6. The CDR3 consists of 15 residues. Germline CDR1 is SGHTS and CDR2 is YDEGEE. The CDR3 region is CASSLLAGSNNEQFF. The CDR3 DNA reads TGTGCCAGCAGCCTACTAGCGGGGAGTAACAATGAGCAGTTCTTC. The variable domain in full, completed from reference TRBV5-8 and TRBJ2-1, reads EAGVTQSPTHLIKTRGQQATLRCSPISGHTSVYWYQQALGLGLQFLLWYDEGEERNRGNFPPRFSGRQFPNYSSELNVNALELEDSALYLCASSLLAGSNNEQFFGPGTRLTVL.

This clonotype was found many times. The chain joins TRBV12-3 or TRBV12-4 to TRBJ2-1, with D possibly TRBD2 on 6 matching bases. V was clipped by 5 bases and J by 7 bases, with 21 bases between them. The CDR3 extends over 16 amino acids. The CDR3 protein is CASSEGGAITMNEQFF. CDR3 DNA sequence: TGTGCCAGCAGTGAAGGAGGGGCCATCACTATGAATGAGCAGTTCTTC.

This clonotype was recorded many times. The chain links TRBV28 to TRBJ1-2, with unresolved D. Germline V lookup: CDR1 MDHEN, CDR2 SYDVKM. V dropped 4 bases and J dropped 8 bases, with 17 bases sitting between them. CDR3 size: 14 residues. CDR3 residues: CASSSGNQNSGYTF. DNA of the CDR3: TGTGCCAGCAGTTCCGGGAACCAAAACAGCGGCTACACCTTC.

A note on this clonotype: Given a far larger clone just one base away, this is likely a sequencing read error. The chain employs TRBV6-4 and TRBJ2-5, with D perhaps matching TRBD2 (6 bases). Gene TRBJ2-1 matches the end of the DNA better, so the J call may be wrong. The CDR3 runs to 15 residues. Germline V gene data show CDR1 as MRHNA and CDR2 as SNTAGT. CDR3 residues: CASSDSEGSANEQFF. DNA of the CDR3: TGTGCCAGCAGTGACTCGGAGGGGTCCGCGAATGAGCAGTTCTTC.

Note on this clonotype: Sequence at one end of the junction differs from germline and may be a read error. The rearrangement joins TRBV6-5 to TRBJ1-6; D unresolved. The CDR3 runs 12 residues. Per germline, CDR1 MNHEY and CDR2 SVGAGI. CDR3 nucleotides: TGTGCCAGCAGTTACTCCTGGACCTACCTCCAATTT. Its translation is CASSYSWTYLQF.

The V gene is TRBV5-1, the J gene TRBJ2-2; 8 bases map to TRBD2. J lost 10 bases, V lost 4 bases, and 15 bases had no gene match. The CDR3 runs to 16 residues. Germline V gene data show CDR1 as SGHRS and CDR2 as YFSETQ. The CDR3: CASSPEVAGRNTELFF. The DNA for the CDR3 is TGCGCCAGCAGCCCCGAAGTAGCGGGACGGAACACGGAGCTGTTTTTT.